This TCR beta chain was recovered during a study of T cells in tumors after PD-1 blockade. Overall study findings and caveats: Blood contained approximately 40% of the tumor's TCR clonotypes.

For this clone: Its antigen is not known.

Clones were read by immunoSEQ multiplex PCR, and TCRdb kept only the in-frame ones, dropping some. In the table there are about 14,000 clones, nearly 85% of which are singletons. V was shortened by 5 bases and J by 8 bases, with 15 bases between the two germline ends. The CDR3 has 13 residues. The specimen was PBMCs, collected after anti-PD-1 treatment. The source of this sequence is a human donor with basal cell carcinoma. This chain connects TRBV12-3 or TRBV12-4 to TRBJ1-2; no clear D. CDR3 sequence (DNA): TGTGCCAGCAGTAACTTGACTCCGTTGGGCTACACCTTC. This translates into CASSNLTPLGYTF.